The 14 T cell receptor beta chains reported below all come from one sample, sequenced in a study of shared clonotypes between healthy human individuals. Profiling relied on immunoSEQ multiplex PCR, and the TCRdb table lists in-frame clones only, not all of them. The sample has 980,000 or so clones; 70% to 85% are singletons. The sequencing input was memory CD4+ T cells sorted from blood. Documented subset: CD45RA-negative fraction. The receptors were sampled from a man younger than 35 in good health.

The CDR3 reads CASSGTSGGFQETQYF. In nucleotides, the CDR3 is TGCGCCAGCAGCGGGACTAGCGGGGGCTTTCAAGAGACCCAGTACTTC. The chain joins TRBV5-1 to TRBJ2-5; 14 nucleotides match TRBD2. This CDR3 has 16 amino acids. V gave up 4 bases and J gave up 2 bases; unmatched junction bases: 4. Germline V gene sequence: CDR1 SGHRS, CDR2 YFSETQ.

The rearrangement links TRBV2 to TRBJ2-3, with a possible D match to TRBD2 (5 bases). V was clipped by 6 bases and J by 6 bases, with 19 bases between them. This CDR3 region has 15 residues. Germline-derived CDR1 and CDR2 are SNHLY and FYNNEI. The CDR3 is CASSRGPGRYDTQYF. Here the CDR3 DNA reads TGTGCCAGCAGCCGCGGGCCGGGGAGATATGATACGCAGTATTTT.

This clone was seen only a few times. The V and J genes are TRBV28 and TRBJ1-1; D may be TRBD1 (5 bases). Trimming removed 5 bases from V and 7 bases from J, with 11 bases in between. The germline V gene encodes CDR1 MDHEN and CDR2 SYDVKM. This CDR3 is built from 12 residues. The CDR3 nucleotides are TGTGCCAGCAGTACGGGGGTGGGTGAAGCTTTCTTT. Its protein product is CASSTGVGEAFF.

This chain connects TRBV11-2 to TRBJ2-7, with a possible D match to TRBD1 (5 bases). Germline CDR1 SGHAT, CDR2 FQNNGV. Deletions cut 5 bases from V and 4 bases from J, with 12 bases between. The CDR3 is 13 amino acids. For the CDR3, the DNA is TGTGCCAGCAGCGCCCGGACAAATTACGAGCAGTACTTC. Amino acids: CASSARTNYEQYF. Complete variable domain (other parts from reference TRBV11-2 and TRBJ2-7): EAGVAQSPRYKIIEKRQSVAFWCNPISGHATLYWYQQILGQGPKLLIQFQNNGVVDDSQLPKDRFSAERLKGVDSTLKIQPAKLEDSAVYLCASSARTNYEQYFGPGTRLTVT.

This clone was recorded once. One junction end does not reproduce the germline sequence, and a read error may be involved. The chain employs TRBV7-7 and TRBJ2-5, with D tentatively TRBD2 (6 bases). The CDR3 runs to 16 residues. Looked up from germline, CDR1 is SSHAT and CDR2 is FNYEAQ (reference sequence). CDR3 region: CASSFGRMTRRETQYF. The CDR3 DNA is TGTGCTAGCAGCTTCGGGCGGATGACTAGGCGGGAGACCCAGTACTTC.

This chain links TRBV4-1 with TRBJ1-1, with D perhaps matching TRBD1 (6 bases). The CDR3 totals 14 residues. V dropped 0 bases and J dropped 4 bases, with 9 bases sitting between them. Germline CDR1 reads MGHRA; CDR2 reads YSYEKL. The CDR3 is CASSQDGGRTEAFF. CDR3 sequence (DNA): TGCGCCAGCAGCCAAGACGGGGGCCGCACTGAAGCTTTCTTT.

This clone was recorded a few times. The chain links TRBV29-1 to TRBJ2-5, with 9 bases matching TRBD2. The CDR3 spans 14 residues. V lost 6 bases to trimming and J lost 5 bases; unmatched junction nucleotides: 10. Looked up from germline, CDR1 is SQVTM and CDR2 is ANQGSEA. DNA for the CDR3: TGCAGCGTCATACCGGGACTAGCCGAGGAGACCCAGTACTTC. Its translation: CSVIPGLAEETQYF.

As to this clone: In the same sample, other DNA sequences code for this CDR3. CDR3 residues: CASSLRGPGNTIYF. CDR3 sequence (DNA): TGTGCCAGCAGCTTAAGGGGGCCTGGAAACACCATATATTTT. V is TRBV5-6 and J is TRBJ1-3; 7 bases map to TRBD1. This CDR3 region has 14 residues. CDR1 and CDR2 (germline): SGHDT, YYEEEE. With V trimmed by 2 bases and J by 2 bases, 1 base remained unmatched. The full variable domain, with the rest looked up from reference TRBV5-6 and TRBJ1-3, is DAGVTQSPTHLIKTRGQQVTLRCSPKSGHDTVSWYQQALGQGPQFIFQYYEEEERQRGNFPDRFSGHQFPNYSSELNVNALLLGDSALYLCASSLRGPGNTIYFGEGSWLTVV.

In this sample, this clone turned up once. This chain links TRBV5-1 with TRBJ2-1, with D maybe TRBD1 (5 bases). CDR1 and CDR2 from the germline V gene are SGHRS and YFSETQ. Trimming pared 7 bases from V and 5 bases from J, leaving 19 bases between. This CDR3 is 15 amino acids long. CDR3 region: CASLRVSGPNNEQFF. The CDR3, as DNA: TGCGCCAGCCTCAGGGTCTCAGGCCCAAACAATGAGCAGTTCTTC.

This sequence joins TRBV6-4 and TRBJ1-2; D may be TRBD1 (5 bases). This CDR3 region has 15 residues. The germline V gene encodes CDR1 MRHNA and CDR2 SNTAGT. The ends were cut back, 3 bases at V and 2 bases at J, with 13 bases in the middle. The CDR3 reads CASSEPGRDNYGYTF. DNA of the CDR3: TGTGCCAGCAGTGAGCCGGGCCGGGACAACTATGGCTACACCTTC.

The chain combines TRBV5-1 with TRBJ2-1, with TRBD1 identical over 9 bases. This CDR3 is 23 amino acids long. Germline V gene sequence: CDR1 SGHRS, CDR2 YFSETQ. V shed 4 bases and J 0 bases; nucleotides not matched to a gene: 26. As DNA, the CDR3 is TGCGCCAGCAGCAAGAACCGGGACAGGGTACCAGCGGGTGCCATGAGCTCCTACAATGAGCAGTTCTTC. Translated, it gives CASSKNRDRVPAGAMSSYNEQFF.

This clone came up a few times. The chain employs TRBV7-8 and TRBJ1-5; 7 bases align to TRBD1. CDR3 length equals 14 residues. Looked up from germline, CDR1 is SGHVS and CDR2 is FQNEAQ. Trimming at V came to 5 bases and at J to 6 bases, leaving 7 bases not matched to a gene. CDR3 bases: TGTGCCAGCAGCCCGGGACAGCAGGGTCAGCCCCAGCATTTT. Its translation is CASSPGQQGQPQHF.

This clone turned up a few times. The chain employs TRBV5-1 and TRBJ2-5, with TRBD2 identical over 13 bases. This CDR3 spans 15 amino acids. Trimming at V came to 6 bases and at J to 3 bases, leaving 5 bases not matched to a gene. Germline-derived CDR1 and CDR2 are SGHRS and YFSETQ. The CDR3 DNA follows: TGCGCCAGCACCACGACTAGCGGGGGGAAAGAGACCCAGTACTTC. Protein product: CASTTTSGGKETQYF.

The J gene is TRBJ1-2, the V gene TRBV5-6; D unresolved. Trimming left V 2 bases short and J 0 bases short, with 11 bases between. The CDR3 sequence is 15 residues long. From germline, CDR1 is SGHDT and CDR2 YYEEEE. The CDR3 loop reads CASSLTQITNYGYTF. The CDR3 DNA follows: TGTGCCAGCAGCTTAACACAGATTACTAACTATGGCTACACCTTC.